The 6 T cell receptor beta chains below come from one sample, sequenced in a study of T cells after yellow fever vaccination. TCRdb fed the 5' RACE reads into MiXCR, producing one record per CDR3 protein. The table shows some 320,000 distinct CDR3 sequences, with about 4.5% occurring only once. The sequenced sample was PBMCs, obtained 15 days after the yellow fever booster vaccination. These receptors all come from a man younger than 30 who received the YFV17D yellow fever vaccine.

This clonotype came up many times. The chain is built from TRBV10-3 and TRBJ2-1, with 10 bases aligning to TRBD2. V lost 7 bases, J lost 4 bases, and 1 base stayed unmatched. CDR3 length equals 13 residues. Germline loops: CDR1 ENHRY, CDR2 SYGVKD. The CDR3 nucleotides are TGTGCCATCACTAGCGGGGGATACAATGAGCAGTTCTTC. Its protein is CAITSGGYNEQFF.

CDR3 in DNA: TGCAGTGCTCGGGACAGATCCTACGAGCAGTACTTC. It is translated as CSARDRSYEQYF. The V and J genes are TRBV20-1 and TRBJ2-7; 7 nucleotides align to TRBD1. V shed 5 bases, J shed 1 base, and the junction held 2 bases outside the gene matches. The length of the CDR3 is 12 residues. CDR1 is DFQATT, CDR2 SNEGSKA, per germline (reference sequence).

This clonotype has at least ten counts. This chain uses TRBV2 with TRBJ2-2; the D gene is possibly TRBD2 (6 bases). The CDR3 contains 14 residues. In germline, CDR1 is SNHLY, CDR2 FYNNEI. V was shortened by 8 bases and J by 3 bases, with 13 bases between the two germline ends. DNA for the CDR3: TGTGCCAGCTGCAGGGACTGGGACACCGGGGAGCTGTTTTTT. Amino acid sequence: CASCRDWDTGELFF.

The chain couples TRBV5-1 to TRBJ1-2; 7 positions agree with TRBD1. The CDR3 contains 15 residues. Trimming took 0 bases from V and 5 from J; bases not matched to a gene: 7. Germline CDR1 is SGHRS and CDR2 is YFSETQ. The CDR3 DNA reads as TGCGCCAGCAGCTTGGGGGGACAGCTGGTATATGGCTACACCTTC. Amino acid sequence: CASSLGGQLVYGYTF.

This clonotype was detected many times. This chain links TRBV10-3 with TRBJ1-6, with a possible D match to TRBD1 (5 bases). The V end lost 2 bases, the J end lost 6 bases, and 17 bases lay between the germline ends. The germline CDR1 and CDR2 sequences are ENHRY and SYGVKD. The length of the CDR3 is 17 residues. The CDR3 protein is CAISEHPAERGNSPLHF. CDR3 bases: TGTGCCATCAGTGAGCACCCGGCAGAAAGGGGTAATTCACCCCTCCACTTT.

This clonotype showed up many times. The V and J genes are TRBV5-1 and TRBJ2-1, with a possible D match to TRBD1 (6 bases). CDR1 and CDR2 (germline): SGHRS, YFSETQ. The CDR3 spans 15 residues. V lost 0 bases and J lost 3, with 10 bases in between. The CDR3 DNA follows: TGCGCCAGCAGCTTGGCAGGGGTTTACTACAATGAGCAGTTCTTC. Translated, it gives CASSLAGVYYNEQFF.